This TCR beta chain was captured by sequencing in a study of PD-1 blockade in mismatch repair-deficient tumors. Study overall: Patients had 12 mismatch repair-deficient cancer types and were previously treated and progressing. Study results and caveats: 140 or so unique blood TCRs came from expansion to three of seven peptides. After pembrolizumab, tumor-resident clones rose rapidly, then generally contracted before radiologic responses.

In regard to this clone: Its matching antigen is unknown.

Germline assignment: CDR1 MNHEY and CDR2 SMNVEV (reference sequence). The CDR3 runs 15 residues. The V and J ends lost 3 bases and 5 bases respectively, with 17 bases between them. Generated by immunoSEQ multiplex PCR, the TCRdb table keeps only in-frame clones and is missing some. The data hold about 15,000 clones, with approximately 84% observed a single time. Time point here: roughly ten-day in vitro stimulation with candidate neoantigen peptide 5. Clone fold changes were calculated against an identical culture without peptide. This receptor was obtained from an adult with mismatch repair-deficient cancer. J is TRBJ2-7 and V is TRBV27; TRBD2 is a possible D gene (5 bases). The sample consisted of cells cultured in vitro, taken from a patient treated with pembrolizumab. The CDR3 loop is CASSFFGVLGNEQYF. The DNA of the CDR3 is TGTGCCAGCAGTTTCTTCGGGGTTCTAGGGAACGAGCAGTACTTC.